This TCR beta chain was found in a study of control samples from healthy donors and cancer patients. V was cut by 4 bases and J by 5 bases, with 14 bases left in between. The CDR3 is made up of 14 amino acids. Germline V gene lookup returns CDR1 KGHSH and CDR2 LQKENI. Clones were read by immunoSEQ multiplex PCR, and TCRdb kept only the in-frame ones, dropping some. The sample shows under 150,000 clones, 80% to 90% of them seen only once. The sequenced sample was blood. The sequence was obtained from a man in his forties in good health. This chain joins TRBV18 and TRBJ2-5; D perhaps matches TRBD2 (5 bases). CDR3 nucleotide sequence: TGTGCCAGCTCACGAATAGGACCGGGGGAGACCCAGTACTTC. Its translation is CASSRIGPGETQYF.